Each of the 20 T cell receptor beta chains below was sequenced from the same sample in a study of cytomegalovirus exposure and HLA in healthy donors. Libraries were prepared by immunoSEQ multiplex PCR; TCRdb keeps only in-frame clonotypes and omits some of them. The table has approximately 100,000 clones, about 83% seen once; the top ten hold roughly 3.9%. The sample consisted of PBMCs. These receptors were taken from a woman in her 30s in good health and CMV-seronegative.

The chain links TRBV14 to TRBJ2-2, with 8 bases identical to TRBD1. This CDR3 comprises 14 residues. V trimming: 3 bases; J trimming: 6 bases; junction bases outside the gene matches: 3. Germline V CDR1 and CDR2: SGHDN, FVKESK. The CDR3: CASSHQGAAGELFF. The CDR3, as DNA: TGTGCCAGCAGCCACCAGGGGGCTGCCGGGGAGCTGTTTTTT. Full variable domain (outside the CDR3, taken from reference TRBV14 and TRBJ2-2): EAGVTQFPSHSVIEKGQTVTLRCDPISGHDNLYWYRRVMGKEIKFLLHFVKESKQDESGMPNNRFLAERTGGTYSTLKVQPAELEDSGVYFCASSHQGAAGELFFGEGSRLTVL.

The chain uses TRBV7-2 and TRBJ2-2, with TRBD2 identical over 9 bases. CDR3 length equals 14 residues. V trimming: 4 bases; J trimming: 7 bases; junction bases outside the gene matches: 4. Per the germline V gene, CDR1 is SGHTA and CDR2 is FQGNSA. CDR3 sequence reads: CASSSLAGIGELFF. CDR3 nucleotide sequence: TGTGCCAGCAGCTCCCTAGCGGGAATCGGGGAGCTGTTTTTT.

The J gene is TRBJ2-7, the V gene TRBV27; tentative D call: TRBD2 (5 bases). The length of the CDR3 is 13 residues. Germline loops: CDR1 MNHEY, CDR2 SMNVEV (reference sequence). Trimming shortened V by 2 bases and J by 2 bases, and 7 bases separated the two germline ends. CDR3 protein: CASSLTGTYEQYF. The CDR3, as DNA: TGTGCCAGCAGTTTAACCGGGACCTACGAGCAGTACTTC.

This rearrangement joins TRBV9 to TRBJ2-7, with D uncertain. The CDR3 consists of 13 residues. The V end lost 0 bases, the J end lost 2 bases, and 6 bases lay between the germline ends. Per germline, CDR1 SGDLS and CDR2 YYNGEE. CDR3 nucleotide sequence: TGTGCCAGCAGCGTAGCCCCAGCCTACGAGCAGTACTTC. This gives the protein CASSVAPAYEQYF.

This clone was seen just once. This rearrangement joins TRBV29-1 to TRBJ2-1; maybe TRBD1 (6 bases). The CDR3 length is 11 residues. Germline V gene lookup returns CDR1 SQVTM and CDR2 ANQGSEA. The V and J ends lost 6 bases and 10 bases respectively, with 13 bases between them. Here the CDR3 DNA reads TGCAGCGTGGGGGACAACCGAGAGCAGTTCTTC. This encodes CSVGDNREQFF.

The chain links TRBV5-4 to TRBJ1-2; no clear D gene. Germline values: CDR1 SGHNT, CDR2 YYREEE (reference sequence). CDR3 size: 14 residues. V dropped 1 base and J dropped 4 bases, with 11 bases sitting between them. The CDR3 DNA reads TGTGCCAGCAGCTTGAGCAATAACCTCTATGGCTACACCTTC. As protein: CASSLSNNLYGYTF.

This clone was seen more than once but under ten times. J is TRBJ2-1 and V is TRBV10-3; D not certain. In germline, CDR1 is ENHRY, CDR2 SYGVKD. Deletions cut 2 bases from V and 7 bases from J, with 12 bases between. The CDR3 contains 14 residues. As DNA, the CDR3 is TGTGCCATCAGTGAGCCGAGTTATCGGAATGAGCAGTTCTTC. It codes for CAISEPSYRNEQFF.

The genes are TRBV9 and TRBJ2-7; TRBD2 matches 12 bases. The germline V gene encodes CDR1 SGDLS and CDR2 YYNGEE. This CDR3 region has 14 residues. J gave up 0 bases and V 7 bases, and 2 bases lay outside the gene matches. The CDR3: CASASGRASYEQYF. The CDR3 region has the DNA TGTGCCAGCGCTAGCGGGAGGGCCTCCTACGAGCAGTACTTC.

This chain joins TRBV9 and TRBJ1-1; TRBD1 matches 8 bases. The CDR3 extends over 14 amino acids. Unmatched junction bases numbered 7, after V lost 2 bases and J lost 7 bases. The germline gives CDR1 SGDLS, CDR2 YYNGEE. CDR3 sequence (DNA): TGTGCCAGCAGCGTCCGATCCGGACAGGGTGAAGCTTTCTTT. Translating gives CASSVRSGQGEAFF.

This clone was counted between two and nine times. The chain uses TRBV6-1 and TRBJ1-5; no clear D gene. Trimming took 10 bases from V and 6 from J, leaving 13 bases between them. Germline CDR1 and CDR2: MNHNS and SASEGT. The CDR3 runs 12 residues. The CDR3 is CATHQAPQPQHF. CDR3 DNA sequence: TGTGCCACCCATCAGGCTCCTCAGCCCCAGCATTTT.

The chain is built from TRBV2 and TRBJ2-7, with D tentatively TRBD2 (5 bases). CDR1 is SNHLY and CDR2 is FYNNEI in the germline V gene. V lost 5 bases to trimming and J lost 7 bases, with 12 bases between them. The CDR3 runs to 12 residues. The CDR3 loop is CASSTDYGEQYF. CDR3 DNA sequence: TGTGCCAGCAGTACAGACTATGGGGAGCAGTACTTC.

V is TRBV13 and J is TRBJ1-2; D may be TRBD1 (6 bases). Germline-derived CDR1 and CDR2 are PRHDT and FYEKMQ (reference sequence). This CDR3 is built from 13 residues. V was clipped by 4 bases and J by 5 bases, with 11 bases between them. The CDR3 DNA follows: TGTGCCAGCAGCTCCGGGACACAATATGGCTACACCTTC. Amino acid sequence: CASSSGTQYGYTF.

The V call is TRBV10-2, the J call TRBJ1-3; D is uncertain. The CDR3 covers 12 residues. The germline V gene encodes CDR1 WSHSY and CDR2 SAAADI. With 8 bases removed from V and 4 bases from J, the gap between germline ends came to 9 bases. The DNA for the CDR3 is TGCGCCAGCGAAGCTAGGGGAAACACCATATATTTT. Translating gives CASEARGNTIYF.

The chain combines TRBV19 with TRBJ1-1, with 10 bases fitting TRBD1. The CDR3 spans 16 residues. Trimming took 1 base from V and 5 from J; bases not matched to a gene: 7. The germline gives CDR1 LNHDA, CDR2 SQIVND (reference sequence). This CDR3 is CASSIVGRQGATEAFF. In DNA form, the CDR3 reads TGTGCCAGTAGTATAGTAGGCCGACAGGGGGCGACTGAAGCTTTCTTT.

This chain links TRBV9 with TRBJ1-1, with TRBD1 identical over 7 bases. With 3 bases clipped from V and 1 base from J, the junction kept 3 bases outside the gene matches. CDR3 length: 14 amino acids. The germline V gene encodes CDR1 SGDLS and CDR2 YYNGEE. The CDR3 DNA reads as TGTGCCAGCAGCGCCCGGACAGGGAACACTGAAGCTTTCTTT. It codes for CASSARTGNTEAFF.

The chain carries TRBV7-9 and TRBJ2-2; no clear D gene. The germline gives CDR1 SEHNR, CDR2 FQNEAQ (reference sequence). The CDR3 spans 15 residues. The ends were cut back, 3 bases at V and 3 bases at J, with 11 bases in the middle. CDR3 sequence: CASSFLSSDTGELFF. The CDR3 DNA reads as TGTGCCAGCAGCTTTCTTTCATCGGACACCGGGGAGCTGTTTTTT.

J is TRBJ1-1 and V is TRBV6-6; D not resolved. This CDR3 comprises 13 residues. Germline assignment: CDR1 MNHNY and CDR2 SVGAGI (reference sequence). Trimming took off 2 bases at V and 1 base at J, with 5 bases between the two ends. The chain's CDR3 is CASSYGPNTEAFF. The CDR3 DNA is TGTGCCAGCAGTTACGGGCCGAACACTGAAGCTTTCTTT.

J is TRBJ2-1 and V is TRBV18; weak D call: TRBD2 (6 bases). The CDR3 loop spans 15 amino acids. Germline CDR1 is KGHSH and CDR2 is LQKENI. With 1 base removed from V and 3 bases from J, the gap between germline ends came to 10 bases. The CDR3 is CASSPQEGVYNEQFF. CDR3 DNA: TGTGCCAGCTCACCACAGGAGGGAGTCTACAATGAGCAGTTCTTC.

The chain carries TRBV7-9 and TRBJ2-7; D is possibly TRBD1 (6 bases). CDR3 length: 14 amino acids. Germline CDR1 reads SEHNR; CDR2 reads FQNEAQ (reference sequence). V lost 6 bases, J lost 0 bases, and 12 bases lay in between. DNA of the CDR3: TGTGCCAGCAGTTTTACAGGGCACTCCTACGAGCAGTACTTC. Its translation: CASSFTGHSYEQYF.

V and J are TRBV28 and TRBJ1-5; TRBD1 aligns across 7 bases. In germline, CDR1 is MDHEN, CDR2 SYDVKM. This CDR3 is built from 17 residues. V shed 4 bases, J shed 6 bases, and the junction held 15 bases outside the gene matches. DNA of the CDR3: TGTGCCAGCAGTTCGGCGACAGGGCGGCCAGGGACTCAGCCCCAGCATTTT. This codes for CASSSATGRPGTQPQHF.